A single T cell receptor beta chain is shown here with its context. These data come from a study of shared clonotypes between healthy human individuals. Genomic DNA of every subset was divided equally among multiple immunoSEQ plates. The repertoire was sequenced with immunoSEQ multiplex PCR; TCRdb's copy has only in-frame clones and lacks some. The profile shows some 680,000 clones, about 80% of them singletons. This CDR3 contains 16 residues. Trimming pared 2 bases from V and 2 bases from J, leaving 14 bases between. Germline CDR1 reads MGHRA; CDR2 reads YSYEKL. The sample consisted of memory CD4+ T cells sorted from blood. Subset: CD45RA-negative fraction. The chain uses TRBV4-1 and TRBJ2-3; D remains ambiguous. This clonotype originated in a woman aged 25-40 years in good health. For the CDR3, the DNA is TGCGCCAGCAGCCAACGGACCTTTGGGAACACAGATACGCAGTATTTT. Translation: CASSQRTFGNTDTQYF.